The 27 T cell receptor beta chains given below trace back to one sample, sequenced in a study of cytomegalovirus exposure and HLA in healthy donors. The PCR was carried out with 60 Vbeta primers and 13 Jbeta primers. Profiling relied on immunoSEQ multiplex PCR, and the TCRdb table lists in-frame clones only, not all of them. The sample holds approximately 110,000 clones; 65% to 80% are singletons and the top ten take about 5%. Sequencing input: PBMCs. The receptors here all came from a female donor in good health and CMV-seropositive.

This chain uses TRBV11-1 with TRBJ2-1, with 7 nucleotides matching TRBD2. Germline CDR1 is SGHAT and CDR2 is FQDESV (reference sequence). Trimming removed 1 base from V and 4 bases from J; junction bases left unmatched: 7. There are 16 residues in the CDR3. The DNA for the CDR3 is TGTGCCAGCAGCTTAGTGGACTTGCGGGGGTACAATGAGCAGTTCTTC. It is translated as CASSLVDLRGYNEQFF.

This chain connects TRBV28 to TRBJ2-7; 9 bases match TRBD1. Germline-derived CDR1 and CDR2 are MDHEN and SYDVKM. Unmatched junction bases numbered 7, after V lost 5 bases and J lost 5 bases. The CDR3 loop spans 14 amino acids. This CDR3 is CASSDHRTGDEQYF. Written as DNA, the CDR3 is TGTGCCAGCAGTGACCACCGGACAGGGGACGAGCAGTACTTC.

The sample holds a few counts of this clone. The chain uses TRBV30 and TRBJ2-7; 9 nucleotides align to TRBD1. CDR1 GTSNPN and CDR2 SVGIG come from the germline V gene (reference sequence). J was trimmed by 0 bases and V by 0 bases; bases with no gene match: 15. This CDR3 region has 19 residues. The CDR3 is CAWSVLRGPRTGASYEQYF. The CDR3 DNA sequence: TGTGCCTGGAGTGTACTGAGGGGGCCAAGGACAGGGGCCTCCTACGAGCAGTACTTC.

The V call is TRBV6-5, the J call TRBJ1-5; D perhaps matches TRBD1 (6 bases). The CDR3 is made up of 15 amino acids. The ends were cut back, 6 bases at V and 1 base at J, with 13 bases in the middle. The germline V gene has CDR1 MNHEY and CDR2 SVGAGI. The CDR3 nucleotides read TGTGCCAGCAGCACCGGGACAATGAGCAATCAGCCCCAGCATTTT. It translates to CASSTGTMSNQPQHF.

The chain uses TRBV6-1 and TRBJ2-3, with D hard to call. Germline V lookup: CDR1 MNHNS, CDR2 SASEGT. The CDR3 sequence is 14 residues long. V lost 5 bases, J lost 4 bases, and 13 bases lay in between. The CDR3 DNA is TGTGCCAGCAGTTATGCGCACGGGTCAGATACGCAGTATTTT. It is translated as CASSYAHGSDTQYF.

The CDR3: CASSERYGLAGEAGETQYF. CDR3 sequence (DNA): TGCGCCAGCAGTGAACGTTATGGACTAGCGGGAGAGGCTGGAGAGACCCAGTACTTC. This chain joins TRBV10-1 and TRBJ2-5; 13 bases are shared with TRBD2. The CDR3 is made up of 19 amino acids. The V gene's germline CDR1 is WNHNN and CDR2 SYGVQD (reference sequence). J was trimmed by 4 bases and V by 3 bases; bases with no gene match: 14.

This clone has more than one count but fewer than ten. J is TRBJ1-1 and V is TRBV2; 9 bases line up with TRBD1. V was clipped by 5 bases and J by 1 base; unmatched bases: 5. The CDR3 has 15 amino acids. CDR1 SNHLY and CDR2 FYNNEI come from the germline V gene. CDR3 DNA sequence: TGTGCCAGCAGTTGGACAGGGGAGACGAACACTGAAGCTTTCTTT. Its translation: CASSWTGETNTEAFF.

This clone was recorded once. The chain couples TRBV28 to TRBJ2-7; D possibly corresponds to TRBD1 (6 bases). This CDR3 has 12 residues. Trimming removed 7 bases at V and 3 bases at J, with 10 bases between. Germline V lookup: CDR1 MDHEN, CDR2 SYDVKM. The CDR3 loop reads CASNTGSYEQYF. The CDR3, as DNA: TGTGCCAGCAATACAGGGAGCTACGAGCAGTACTTC.

This sequence joins TRBV6-5 and TRBJ2-2; tentatively, D is TRBD2 (6 bases). Germline assignment: CDR1 MNHEY and CDR2 SVGAGI. This CDR3 is built from 15 residues. The germline V and J ends were trimmed by 2 bases and 4 bases, with 11 bases remaining between them. Written as DNA, the CDR3 is TGTGCCAGCAGTTACCGGGGGACGGCCACCGGGGAGCTGTTTTTT. It is translated as CASSYRGTATGELFF.

The chain joins TRBV20-1 to TRBJ2-5; possible D gene TRBD1, 6 bases. With 6 bases removed from V and 4 bases from J, the gap between germline ends came to 6 bases. The CDR3 sequence is 10 residues long. Germline V gene data show CDR1 as DFQATT and CDR2 as SNEGSKA (reference sequence). This CDR3 reads CSARGETQYF. DNA for the CDR3: TGCAGTGCCAGGGGAGAGACCCAGTACTTC.

V gene TRBV18 combines with J gene TRBJ1-5, with 7 bases matching TRBD1. Germline trimming cut 8 bases from V and 7 bases from J; bases unmatched to any gene: 8. From germline, CDR1 is KGHSH and CDR2 LQKENI. This CDR3 is 13 amino acids long. The CDR3 DNA sequence: TGTGCCAGCCGCCAGGGGGGCAGGCAGCCCCAGCATTTT. It translates to CASRQGGRQPQHF.

The chain's CDR3 is CASSLGLAGDTGELFF. CDR3 nucleotides: TGTGCCAGCAGCTTGGGACTAGCGGGAGACACCGGGGAGCTGTTTTTT. The chain carries TRBV11-3 and TRBJ2-2, with TRBD2 matching over 14 bases. The V gene's germline CDR1 is SGHNT and CDR2 YENEEA. The CDR3 sequence is 16 residues long. V lost 3 bases to trimming and J lost 3 bases; unmatched junction nucleotides: 0.

The chain is built from TRBV28 and TRBJ2-1, with 9 bases matching TRBD1. Losses at the gene ends were 3 bases for V and 2 bases for J; bases not matched to a gene: 2. This CDR3 has 15 amino acids. Germline values: CDR1 MDHEN, CDR2 SYDVKM. The chain's CDR3 is CASSLGTGTYNEQFF. The CDR3 bases are TGTGCCAGCAGTTTGGGGACAGGGACCTACAATGAGCAGTTCTTC.

This sequence joins TRBV2 and TRBJ2-4; 7 bases match TRBD1. CDR3 length equals 13 residues. V dropped 7 bases and J dropped 7; count of bases not matched to a gene: 7. From germline, CDR1 is SNHLY and CDR2 FYNNEI. The CDR3 DNA reads TGTGCCAGCATCCTCCAGGGGGTGAACATTCAGTACTTC. Protein product: CASILQGVNIQYF.

The chain is built from TRBV18 and TRBJ1-3, with D uncertain. This CDR3 region has 13 residues. V dropped 1 base and J dropped 8 bases, with 9 bases sitting between them. Germline values: CDR1 KGHSH, CDR2 LQKENI. The CDR3 nucleotides read TGTGCCAGCTCACCACAGGAGGCGGACACCATATATTTT. It is translated as CASSPQEADTIYF.

The chain links TRBV14 to TRBJ1-3, with D possibly TRBD1 on 5 matching bases. The CDR3 loop spans 15 amino acids. Trimming pared 5 bases from V and 2 bases from J, leaving 13 bases between. Germline lookup yields CDR1 SGHDN and CDR2 FVKESK. The CDR3 here is CASSSPGRTGNTIYF. CDR3 in DNA: TGTGCCAGCAGCAGTCCAGGGCGCACTGGAAACACCATATATTTT. Together with reference TRBV14 and TRBJ1-3, the CDR3 gives the full variable domain: EAGVTQFPSHSVIEKGQTVTLRCDPISGHDNLYWYRRVMGKEIKFLLHFVKESKQDESGMPNNRFLAERTGGTYSTLKVQPAELEDSGVYFCASSSPGRTGNTIYFGEGSWLTVV.

This clone appeared a single time. The chain joins TRBV2 to TRBJ2-1, with 10 positions matching TRBD2. This CDR3 is 16 amino acids long. V trimming: 3 bases; J trimming: 9 bases; junction bases outside the gene matches: 11. Germline-derived CDR1 and CDR2 are SNHLY and FYNNEI. CDR3 DNA: TGTGCCAGCAGTGAGGTGGCGGCTAGCGGGAGTACTGAGCAGTTCTTC. Its translation is CASSEVAASGSTEQFF.

The rearrangement joins TRBV2 to TRBJ2-7; D uncertain. Trimming took 2 bases from V and 3 from J, leaving 8 bases between them. The CDR3 has 13 amino acids. Germline CDR1 and CDR2: SNHLY and FYNNEI. The CDR3 coding sequence is TGTGCCAGCAGTGAAAAGTCGGTCTACGAGCAGTACTTC. Encoded protein: CASSEKSVYEQYF.

The J gene is TRBJ2-7, the V gene TRBV4-2; 7 positions match TRBD2. Germline loops: CDR1 LGHNA, CDR2 YNFKEQ. The length of the CDR3 is 15 residues. Germline trimming cut 3 bases from V and 3 bases from J; bases unmatched to any gene: 8. The CDR3 DNA sequence: TGTGCCAGCAGCCAGCAATCGACGGGGGGCTACGAGCAGTACTTC. Its translation is CASSQQSTGGYEQYF.

The chain carries TRBV2 and TRBJ2-3; D call uncertain. Per the germline V gene, CDR1 is SNHLY and CDR2 is FYNNEI. V shed 7 bases and J shed 6 bases, with 11 bases lying between them. The CDR3 runs to 12 residues. The CDR3 sequence is CASTPVLDTQYF. CDR3 sequence (DNA): TGTGCCAGCACCCCGGTCCTCGATACGCAGTATTTT.

V and J are TRBV13 and TRBJ1-2, with D possibly TRBD1 on 5 matching bases. Germline-derived CDR1 and CDR2 are PRHDT and FYEKMQ (reference sequence). V was pared by 1 base and J by 1 base, with 13 bases between. This CDR3 is built from 16 residues. The DNA for the CDR3 is TGTGCCAGCAGCTTAGAGTCGGGGGACGTTAACTATGGCTACACCTTC. This gives the protein CASSLESGDVNYGYTF.

The sample holds a few counts of this clone. This chain links TRBV2 with TRBJ2-1; D is uncertain. The CDR3 is 13 residues long. V was trimmed by 7 bases and J by 2 bases, leaving 9 bases between them. Germline lookup yields CDR1 SNHLY and CDR2 FYNNEI. The DNA for the CDR3 is TGTGCCAGCAATCAACAACCCTACAATGAGCAGTTCTTC. Translation: CASNQQPYNEQFF.

This sequence joins TRBV5-4 and TRBJ2-5, with TRBD2 identical over 15 bases. Germline V gives CDR1 SGHNT, CDR2 YYREEE (reference sequence). The junction had 5 bases not matched to a gene; V was cut back by 0 bases and J by 2 bases. This CDR3 has 18 residues. CDR3 bases: TGTGCCAGCAGCTTGGCAGGACTAGCGGGGGGGAGGCAAGAGACCCAGTACTTC. This codes for CASSLAGLAGGRQETQYF.

This sequence joins TRBV7-2 and TRBJ2-4; 8 bases map to TRBD1. Trimming cost V 1 base and J 2 bases; bases outside gene matches: 7. The CDR3 is 17 amino acids. Germline V CDR1 and CDR2: SGHTA, FQGNSA. The CDR3, as DNA: TGTGCCAGCAGCTTAGTCGGCAGGGGGCGGACCAAAAACATTCAGTACTTC. The encoded protein is CASSLVGRGRTKNIQYF.

V is TRBV27 and J is TRBJ1-5; 9 positions agree with TRBD1. This CDR3 is built from 15 residues. J lost 7 bases, V lost 2 bases, and 6 bases had no gene match. Germline CDR1 is MNHEY and CDR2 is SMNVEV (reference sequence). CDR3 region: CASSLRWTGEQPQHF. CDR3 nucleotides: TGTGCCAGCAGTTTAAGATGGACAGGGGAGCAGCCCCAGCATTTT.

The V gene is TRBV5-4, the J gene TRBJ2-1, with 12 positions matching TRBD2. V lost 0 bases to trimming and J lost 1 base; unmatched junction nucleotides: 2. Germline V gene lookup returns CDR1 SGHNT and CDR2 YYREEE (reference sequence). The CDR3 has 17 residues. CDR3 amino acids: CASSLASGRGSYNEQFF. Written as DNA, the CDR3 is TGTGCCAGCAGCTTGGCTAGCGGGAGGGGTTCCTACAATGAGCAGTTCTTC.

The genes are TRBV27 and TRBJ2-7; TRBD1 agrees at 10 bases. CDR1 is MNHEY and CDR2 is SMNVEV in the germline V gene (reference sequence). This CDR3 is 17 amino acids long. V lost 5 bases to trimming and J lost 4 bases; unmatched junction nucleotides: 14. CDR3 region: CASSPAGTGVMKYEQYF. The DNA for the CDR3 is TGTGCCAGCAGTCCGGCCGGGACAGGGGTAATGAAGTACGAGCAGTACTTC.